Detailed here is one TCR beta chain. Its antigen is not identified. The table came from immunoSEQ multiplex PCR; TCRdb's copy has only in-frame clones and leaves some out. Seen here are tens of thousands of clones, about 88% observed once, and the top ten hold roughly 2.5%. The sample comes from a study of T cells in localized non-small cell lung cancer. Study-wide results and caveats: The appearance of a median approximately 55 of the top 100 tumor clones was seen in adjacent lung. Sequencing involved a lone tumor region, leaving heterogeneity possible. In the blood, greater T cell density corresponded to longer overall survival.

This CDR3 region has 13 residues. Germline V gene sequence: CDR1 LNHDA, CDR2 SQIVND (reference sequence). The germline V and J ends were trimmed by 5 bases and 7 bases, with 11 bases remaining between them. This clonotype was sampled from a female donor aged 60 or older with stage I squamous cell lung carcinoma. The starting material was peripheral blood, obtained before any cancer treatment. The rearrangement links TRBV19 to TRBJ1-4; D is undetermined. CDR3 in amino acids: CASSSVPAEKLFF. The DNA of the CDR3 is TGTGCCAGTAGTTCCGTCCCAGCTGAAAAACTGTTTTTT.